This T cell receptor (beta chain) was sequenced in a study of cytomegalovirus exposure and HLA in healthy donors. General study findings and limits: Overall, 164 TCR beta chains were annotated as cytomegalovirus-associated.

The CDR3 is 12 residues long. In germline, CDR1 is SEHNR, CDR2 FQNEAQ (reference sequence). V was shortened by 6 bases and J by 3 bases, with 6 bases between the two germline ends. Primers included in the PCR were 60 Vbeta and 13 Jbeta primers. The assay was immunoSEQ multiplex PCR, and TCRdb's table has in-frame clones only and misses some. Counted here are about 150,000 clones, 85% occurring once; the ten biggest clones make up less than 2.5%. For this clone: Its antigen is as yet unknown.

This clonotype was sampled from a woman under 30 in good health and CMV-seronegative. V is TRBV7-9 and J is TRBJ1-3, with D maybe TRBD1 (6 bases). Source material: PBMCs. The CDR3 loop is CASRDSGNTIYF. The CDR3, as DNA: TGTGCCAGCAGGGACAGTGGAAACACCATATATTTT.